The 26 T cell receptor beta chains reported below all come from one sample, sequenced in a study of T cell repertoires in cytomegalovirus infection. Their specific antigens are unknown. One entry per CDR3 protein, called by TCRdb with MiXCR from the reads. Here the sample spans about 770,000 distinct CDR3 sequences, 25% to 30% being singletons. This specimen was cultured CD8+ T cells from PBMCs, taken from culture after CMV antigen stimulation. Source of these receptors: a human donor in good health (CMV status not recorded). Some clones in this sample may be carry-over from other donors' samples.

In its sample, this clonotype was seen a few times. CDR3 coding DNA: TGTGCCAGCAGCCGAGCACAGGAAGATCAGCCCCAGCATTTT. Its translation: CASSRAQEDQPQHF. The chain recombines TRBV4-2 with TRBJ1-5; tentatively, D is TRBD1 (5 bases). Between the trimmed V and J ends, which lost 4 bases and 5 bases, there was a span of 12 bases. The CDR3 has 14 amino acids. Per the germline V gene, CDR1 is LGHNA and CDR2 is YNFKEQ.

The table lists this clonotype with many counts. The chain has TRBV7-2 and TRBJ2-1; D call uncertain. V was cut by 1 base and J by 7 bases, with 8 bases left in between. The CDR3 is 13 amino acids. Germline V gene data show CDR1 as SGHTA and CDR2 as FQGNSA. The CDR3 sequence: CASSLEDGNEQFF. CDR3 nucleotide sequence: TGTGCCAGCAGCTTAGAGGACGGGAATGAGCAGTTCTTC.

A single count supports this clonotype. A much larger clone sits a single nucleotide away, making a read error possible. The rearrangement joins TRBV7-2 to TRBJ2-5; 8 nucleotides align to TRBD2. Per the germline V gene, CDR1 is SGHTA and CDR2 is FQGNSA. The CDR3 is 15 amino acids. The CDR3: CVSSLAGTSGETQYF. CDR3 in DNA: TGTGTCAGCAGCTTGGCCGGGACTAGTGGGGAGACCCAGTACTTC. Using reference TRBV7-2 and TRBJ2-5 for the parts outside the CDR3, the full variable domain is GAGVSQSPSNKVTEKGKDVELRCDPISGHTALYWYRQSLGQGLEFLIYFQGNSAPDKSGLPSDRFSAERTGGSVSTLTIQRTQQEDSAVYLCVSSLAGTSGETQYFGPGTRLLVL.

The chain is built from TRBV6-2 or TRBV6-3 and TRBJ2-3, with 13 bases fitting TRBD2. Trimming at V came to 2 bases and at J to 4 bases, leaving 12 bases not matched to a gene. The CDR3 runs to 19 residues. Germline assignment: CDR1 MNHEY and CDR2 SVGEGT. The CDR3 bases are TGTGCCAGCAGTTACCCTAAACAGACTAGCGGGGGGTCACCAGATACGCAGTATTTT. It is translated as CASSYPKQTSGGSPDTQYF.

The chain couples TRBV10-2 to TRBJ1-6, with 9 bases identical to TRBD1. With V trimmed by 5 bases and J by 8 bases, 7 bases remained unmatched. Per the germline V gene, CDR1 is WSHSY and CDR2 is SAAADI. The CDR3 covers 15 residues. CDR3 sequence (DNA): TGCGCCAGCAGTCCCGGACAGGGGTTCGATTCACCCCTCCACTTT. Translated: CASSPGQGFDSPLHF.

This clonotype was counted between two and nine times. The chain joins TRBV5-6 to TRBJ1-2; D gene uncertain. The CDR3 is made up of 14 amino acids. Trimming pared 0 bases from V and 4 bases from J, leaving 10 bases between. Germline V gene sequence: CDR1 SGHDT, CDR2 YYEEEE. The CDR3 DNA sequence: TGTGCCAGCAGCTTGGGTCAGGATGTCTATGGCTACACCTTC. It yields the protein CASSLGQDVYGYTF.

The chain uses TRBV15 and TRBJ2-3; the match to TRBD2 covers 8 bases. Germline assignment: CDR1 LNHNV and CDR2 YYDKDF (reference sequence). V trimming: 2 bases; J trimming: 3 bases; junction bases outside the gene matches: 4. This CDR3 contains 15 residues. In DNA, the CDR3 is TGTGCCACCAGCAGAATCGGCGGGGGGACAGATACGCAGTATTTT. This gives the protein CATSRIGGGTDTQYF.

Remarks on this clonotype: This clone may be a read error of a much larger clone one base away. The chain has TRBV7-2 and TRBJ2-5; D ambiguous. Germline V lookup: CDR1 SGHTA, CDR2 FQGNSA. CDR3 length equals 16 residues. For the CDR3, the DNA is TGTGCCAGCACCCACTACCGATTCAGTTACCAAAAGACCCAGTACTTC. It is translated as CASTHYRFSYQKTQYF. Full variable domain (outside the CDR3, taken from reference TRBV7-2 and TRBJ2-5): GAGVSQSPSNKVTEKGKDVELRCDPISGHTALYWYRQSLGQGLEFLIYFQGNSAPDKSGLPSDRFSAERTGGSVSTLTIQRTQQEDSAVYLCASTHYRFSYQKTQYFGPGTRLLVL.

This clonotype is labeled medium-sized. The CDR3 is CASSFGKGKVNEQFF. The CDR3 region has the DNA TGTGCCAGCAGCTTCGGCAAGGGGAAGGTGAATGAGCAGTTCTTC. The V call is TRBV7-8, the J call TRBJ2-1; tentatively, D is TRBD1 (5 bases). With 3 bases removed from V and 7 bases from J, the gap between germline ends came to 16 bases. The germline gives CDR1 SGHVS, CDR2 FQNEAQ. The CDR3 has 15 residues.

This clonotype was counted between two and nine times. The CDR3 spells CASSRPTVRKGNTEAFF. The CDR3 region has the DNA TGTGCCAGCAGCCGGCCGACAGTGAGAAAAGGGAACACTGAAGCTTTCTTT. The chain recombines TRBV12-3 or TRBV12-4 with TRBJ1-1; D might be TRBD1 (5 bases). The CDR3 covers 17 residues. Trimming left V 6 bases short and J 1 base short, with 21 bases between.

As DNA, the CDR3 is TGCAGCACGGGACAGGGGTTCGGCTACACCTTC. Translation gives CSTGQGFGYTF. The rearrangement uses TRBV29-1 and TRBJ1-2, with 10 bases that match TRBD1. Trimming cost V 8 bases and J 8 bases; bases outside gene matches: 5. The CDR3 is made up of 11 amino acids. Germline V gives CDR1 SQVTM, CDR2 ANQGSEA. The full variable domain, with the rest looked up from reference TRBV29-1 and TRBJ1-2, is SAVISQKPSRDICQRGTSLTIQCQVDSQVTMMFWYRQQPGQSLTLIATANQGSEATYESGFVIDKFPISRPNLTFSTLTVSNMSPEDSSIYLCSTGQGFGYTFGSGTRLTVV.

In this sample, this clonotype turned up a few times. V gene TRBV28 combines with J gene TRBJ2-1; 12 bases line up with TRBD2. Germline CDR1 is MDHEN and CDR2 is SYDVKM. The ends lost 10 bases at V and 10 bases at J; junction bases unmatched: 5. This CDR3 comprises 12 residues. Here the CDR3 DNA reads TGTGCCACCCTAGGACTAGCGGGAGAGCAGTTCTTC. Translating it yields CATLGLAGEQFF.

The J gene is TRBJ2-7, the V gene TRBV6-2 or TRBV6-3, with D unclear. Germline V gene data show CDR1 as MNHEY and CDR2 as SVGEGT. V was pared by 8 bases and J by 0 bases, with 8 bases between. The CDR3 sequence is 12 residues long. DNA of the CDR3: TGTGCCAGCTGGGGTGGCTCCTACGAGCAGTACTTC. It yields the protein CASWGGSYEQYF.

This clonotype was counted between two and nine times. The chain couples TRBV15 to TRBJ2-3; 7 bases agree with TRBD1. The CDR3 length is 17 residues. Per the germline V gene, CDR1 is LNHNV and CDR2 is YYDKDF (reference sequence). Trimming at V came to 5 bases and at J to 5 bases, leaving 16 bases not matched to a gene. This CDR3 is CATSPRSGTEILDTQYF. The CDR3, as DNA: TGTGCCACCAGCCCACGCTCCGGGACAGAGATATTAGATACGCAGTATTTT.

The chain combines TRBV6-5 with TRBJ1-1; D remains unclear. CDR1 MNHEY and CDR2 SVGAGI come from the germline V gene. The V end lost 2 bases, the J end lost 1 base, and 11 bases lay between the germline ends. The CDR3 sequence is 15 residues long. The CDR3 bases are TGTGCCAGCAGTTACGCCACCACGAGGAACACTGAAGCTTTCTTT. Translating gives CASSYATTRNTEAFF.

CDR3 amino acids: CSVEEERGQYTDTQYF. DNA for the CDR3: TGCAGCGTTGAAGAGGAGCGGGGGCAGTACACAGATACGCAGTATTTT. The chain joins TRBV29-1 to TRBJ2-3, with TRBD2 matching 8 bases. CDR3 length: 16 residues. Germline CDR1 SQVTM, CDR2 ANQGSEA. Unmatched junction bases numbered 7, after V lost 0 bases and J lost 2 bases.

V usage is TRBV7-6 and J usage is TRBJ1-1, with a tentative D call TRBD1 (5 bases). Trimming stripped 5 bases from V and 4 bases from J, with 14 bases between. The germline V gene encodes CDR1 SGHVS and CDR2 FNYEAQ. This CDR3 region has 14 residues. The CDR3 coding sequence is TGTGCCAGCAGCGCACAGTGGCAGGGCACTGAAGCTTTCTTT. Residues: CASSAQWQGTEAFF. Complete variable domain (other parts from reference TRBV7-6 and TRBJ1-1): GAGVSQSPRYKVTKRGQDVALRCDPISGHVSLYWYRQALGQGPEFLTYFNYEAQQDKSGLPNDRFSAERPEGSISTLTIQRTEQRDSAMYRCASSAQWQGTEAFFGQGTRLTVV.

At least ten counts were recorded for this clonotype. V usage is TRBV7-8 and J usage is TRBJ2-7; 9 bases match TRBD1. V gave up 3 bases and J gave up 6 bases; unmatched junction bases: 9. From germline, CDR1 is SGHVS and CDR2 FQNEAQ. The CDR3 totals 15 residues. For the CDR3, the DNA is TGTGCCAGCAGCTTCGGGACAGGGAACTTTTTCGAGCAGTACTTC. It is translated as CASSFGTGNFFEQYF.

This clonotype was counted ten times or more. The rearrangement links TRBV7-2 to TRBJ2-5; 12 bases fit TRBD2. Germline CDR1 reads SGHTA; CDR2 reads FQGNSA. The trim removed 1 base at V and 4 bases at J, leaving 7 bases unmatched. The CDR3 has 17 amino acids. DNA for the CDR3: TGTGCCAGCAGCTTAGGGGTACTGACTAGCGGGGGAGAGACCCAGTACTTC. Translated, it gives CASSLGVLTSGGETQYF. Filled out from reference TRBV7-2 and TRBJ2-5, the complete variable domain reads GAGVSQSPSNKVTEKGKDVELRCDPISGHTALYWYRQSLGQGLEFLIYFQGNSAPDKSGLPSDRFSAERTGGSVSTLTIQRTQQEDSAVYLCASSLGVLTSGGETQYFGPGTRLLVL.

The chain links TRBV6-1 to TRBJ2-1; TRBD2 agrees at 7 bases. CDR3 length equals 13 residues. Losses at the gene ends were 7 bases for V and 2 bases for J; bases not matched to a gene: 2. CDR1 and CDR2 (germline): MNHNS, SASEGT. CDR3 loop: CASIGLAYNEQFF. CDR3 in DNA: TGTGCCAGCATAGGACTAGCCTACAATGAGCAGTTCTTC.

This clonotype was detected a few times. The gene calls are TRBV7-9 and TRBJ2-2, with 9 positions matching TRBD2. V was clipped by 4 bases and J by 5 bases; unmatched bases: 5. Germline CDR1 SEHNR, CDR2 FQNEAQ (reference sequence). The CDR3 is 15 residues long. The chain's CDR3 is CASSSSGEWTGELFF. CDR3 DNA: TGTGCCAGCAGCTCTAGCGGGGAGTGGACCGGGGAGCTGTTTTTT.

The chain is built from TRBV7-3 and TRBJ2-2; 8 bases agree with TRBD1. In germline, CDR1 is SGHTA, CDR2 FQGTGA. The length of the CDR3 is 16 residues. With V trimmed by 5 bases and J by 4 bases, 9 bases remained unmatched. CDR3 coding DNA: TGTGCCAGCAGCCCCATTCCAGGGGGCCCCACCGGGGAGCTGTTTTTT. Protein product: CASSPIPGGPTGELFF.

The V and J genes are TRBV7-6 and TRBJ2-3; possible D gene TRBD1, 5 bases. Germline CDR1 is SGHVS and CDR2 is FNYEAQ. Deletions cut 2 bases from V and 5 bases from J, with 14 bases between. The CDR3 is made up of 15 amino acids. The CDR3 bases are TGTGCCAGCAGCTTAAGTCAGGGCGTGAGAGATACGCAGTATTTT. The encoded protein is CASSLSQGVRDTQYF. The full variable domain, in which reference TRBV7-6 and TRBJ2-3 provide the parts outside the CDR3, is GAGVSQSPRYKVTKRGQDVALRCDPISGHVSLYWYRQALGQGPEFLTYFNYEAQQDKSGLPNDRFSAERPEGSISTLTIQRTEQRDSAMYRCASSLSQGVRDTQYFGPGTRLTVL.

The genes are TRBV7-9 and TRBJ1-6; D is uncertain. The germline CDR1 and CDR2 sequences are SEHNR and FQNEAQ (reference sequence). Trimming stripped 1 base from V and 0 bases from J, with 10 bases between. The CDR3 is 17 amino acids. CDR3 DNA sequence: TGTGCCAGCAGCTTAGGGGTCCCGAGCTCCTATAATTCACCCCTCCACTTT. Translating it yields CASSLGVPSSYNSPLHF.

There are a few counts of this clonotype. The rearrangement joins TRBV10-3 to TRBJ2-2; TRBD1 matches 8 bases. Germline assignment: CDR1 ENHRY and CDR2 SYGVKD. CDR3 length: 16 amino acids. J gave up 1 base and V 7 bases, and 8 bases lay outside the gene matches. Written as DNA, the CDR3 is TGTGCCATCAAACTTATCGGACAGGGGAACACCGGGGAGCTGTTTTTT. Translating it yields CAIKLIGQGNTGELFF.

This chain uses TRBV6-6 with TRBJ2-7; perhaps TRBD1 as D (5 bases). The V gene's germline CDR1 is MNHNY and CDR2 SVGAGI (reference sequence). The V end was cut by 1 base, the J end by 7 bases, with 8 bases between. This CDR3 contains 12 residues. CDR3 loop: CASSYYSGEQYF. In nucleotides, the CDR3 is TGTGCCAGCAGTTACTACTCAGGGGAGCAGTACTTC.